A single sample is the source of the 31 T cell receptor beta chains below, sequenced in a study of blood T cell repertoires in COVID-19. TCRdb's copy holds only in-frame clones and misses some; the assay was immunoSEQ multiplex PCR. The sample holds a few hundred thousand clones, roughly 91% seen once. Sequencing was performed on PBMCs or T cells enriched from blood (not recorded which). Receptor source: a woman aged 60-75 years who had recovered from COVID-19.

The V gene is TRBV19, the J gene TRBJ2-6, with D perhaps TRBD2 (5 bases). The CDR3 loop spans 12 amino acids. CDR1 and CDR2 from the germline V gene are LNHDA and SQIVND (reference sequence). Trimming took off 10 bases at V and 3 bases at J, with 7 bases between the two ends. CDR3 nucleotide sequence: TGTGCCACCGGGGATGGGGCCAACGTCCTGACTTTC. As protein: CATGDGANVLTF.

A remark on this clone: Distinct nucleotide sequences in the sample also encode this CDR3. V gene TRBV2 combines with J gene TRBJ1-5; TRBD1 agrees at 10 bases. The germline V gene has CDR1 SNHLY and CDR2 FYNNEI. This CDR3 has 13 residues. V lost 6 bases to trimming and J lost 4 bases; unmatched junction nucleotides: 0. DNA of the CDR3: TGTGCCAGCAGGGGACAGGGGAATCAGCCCCAGCATTTT. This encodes CASRGQGNQPQHF.

The CDR3 bases are TGTGCCAGTAGTATGACAGGGGGGAGGCCAGATACGCAGTATTTT. This encodes CASSMTGGRPDTQYF. The rearrangement uses TRBV19 and TRBJ2-3; 9 bases align to TRBD1. With V trimmed by 3 bases and J by 4 bases, 5 bases remained unmatched. CDR1 is LNHDA, CDR2 SQIVND, per germline (reference sequence). This CDR3 is 15 amino acids long.

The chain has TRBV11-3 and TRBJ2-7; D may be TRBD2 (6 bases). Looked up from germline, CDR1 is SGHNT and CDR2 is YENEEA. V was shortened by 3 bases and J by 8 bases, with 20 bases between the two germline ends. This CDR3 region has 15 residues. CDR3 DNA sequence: TGTGCCAGCAGCTTGGGGACTTCCCAGAGTGGGCAGCAGTACTTC. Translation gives CASSLGTSQSGQQYF.

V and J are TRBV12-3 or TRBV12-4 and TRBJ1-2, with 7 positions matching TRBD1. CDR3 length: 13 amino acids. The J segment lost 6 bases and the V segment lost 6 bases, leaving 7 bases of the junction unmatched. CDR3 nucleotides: TGTGCCAGCAGCCTGACAGGGCCGGATGGCTACACCTTC. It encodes CASSLTGPDGYTF.

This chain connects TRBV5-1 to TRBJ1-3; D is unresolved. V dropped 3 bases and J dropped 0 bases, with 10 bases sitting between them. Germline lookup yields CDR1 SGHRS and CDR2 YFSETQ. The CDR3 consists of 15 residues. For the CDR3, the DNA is TGCGCCAGCAGCTCTTTTGGGAGCTCTGGAAACACCATATATTTT. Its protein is CASSSFGSSGNTIYF.

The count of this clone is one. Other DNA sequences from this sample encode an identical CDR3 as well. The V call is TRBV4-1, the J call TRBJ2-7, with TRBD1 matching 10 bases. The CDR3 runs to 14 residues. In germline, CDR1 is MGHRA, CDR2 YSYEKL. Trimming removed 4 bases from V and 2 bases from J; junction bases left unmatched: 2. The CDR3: CASSRDRGPYEQYF. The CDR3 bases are TGCGCCAGCAGCCGGGACAGGGGACCCTACGAGCAGTACTTC.

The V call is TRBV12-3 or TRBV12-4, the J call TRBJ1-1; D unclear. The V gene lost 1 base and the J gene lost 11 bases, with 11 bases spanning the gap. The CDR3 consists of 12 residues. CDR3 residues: CASSLGPTLAFF. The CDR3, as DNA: TGTGCCAGCAGTTTAGGGCCAACCTTGGCTTTCTTT.

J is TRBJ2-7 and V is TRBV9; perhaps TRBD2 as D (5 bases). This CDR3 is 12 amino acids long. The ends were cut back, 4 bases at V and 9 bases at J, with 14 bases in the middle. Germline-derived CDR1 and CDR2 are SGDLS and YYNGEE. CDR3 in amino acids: CASSPLRVGQYF. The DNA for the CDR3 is TGTGCCAGCAGCCCCTTGAGGGTCGGGCAGTACTTC. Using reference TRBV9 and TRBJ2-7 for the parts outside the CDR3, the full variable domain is DSGVTQTPKHLITATGQRVTLRCSPRSGDLSVYWYQQSLDQGLQFLIQYYNGEERAKGNILERFSAQQFPDLHSELNLSSLELGDSALYFCASSPLRVGQYFGPGTRLTVT.

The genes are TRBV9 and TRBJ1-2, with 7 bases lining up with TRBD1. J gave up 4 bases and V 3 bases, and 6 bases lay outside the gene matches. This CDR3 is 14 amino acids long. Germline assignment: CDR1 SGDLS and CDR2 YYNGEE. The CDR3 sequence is CASSARQGIYGYTF. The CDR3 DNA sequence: TGTGCCAGCAGCGCAAGACAGGGAATCTATGGCTACACCTTC.

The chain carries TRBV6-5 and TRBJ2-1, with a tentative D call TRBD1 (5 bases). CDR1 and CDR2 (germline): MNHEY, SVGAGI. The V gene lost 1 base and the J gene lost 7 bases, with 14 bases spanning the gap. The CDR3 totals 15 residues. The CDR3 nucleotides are TGTGCCAGCAGTTACTGGCAGGGCGTGGGGAATGAGCAGTTCTTC. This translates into CASSYWQGVGNEQFF.

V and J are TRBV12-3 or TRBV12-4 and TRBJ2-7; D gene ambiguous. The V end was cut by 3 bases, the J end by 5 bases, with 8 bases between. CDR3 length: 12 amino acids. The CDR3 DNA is TGTGCCAGCAGTTTTGGGCTAAACGAGCAGTACTTC. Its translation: CASSFGLNEQYF.

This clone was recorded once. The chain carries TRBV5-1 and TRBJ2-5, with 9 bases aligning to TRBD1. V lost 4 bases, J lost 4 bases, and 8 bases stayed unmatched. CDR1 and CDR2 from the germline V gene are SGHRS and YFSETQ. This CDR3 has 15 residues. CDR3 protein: CASSMGPGQGETQYF. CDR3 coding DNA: TGCGCCAGCAGCATGGGTCCGGGACAGGGAGAGACCCAGTACTTC.

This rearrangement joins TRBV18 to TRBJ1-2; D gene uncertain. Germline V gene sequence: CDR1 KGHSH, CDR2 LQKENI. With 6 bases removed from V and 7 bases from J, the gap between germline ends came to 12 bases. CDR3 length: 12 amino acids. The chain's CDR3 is CASSPSEGGYTF. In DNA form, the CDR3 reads TGTGCCAGCTCCCCCTCGGAGGGTGGCTACACCTTC.

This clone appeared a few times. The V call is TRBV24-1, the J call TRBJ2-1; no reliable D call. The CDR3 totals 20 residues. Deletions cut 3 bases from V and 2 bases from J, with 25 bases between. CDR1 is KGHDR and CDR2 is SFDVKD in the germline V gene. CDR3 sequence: CATSDLDLPALEKPYNEQFF. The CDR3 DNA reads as TGTGCCACCAGTGATCTAGATTTACCGGCCCTGGAGAAGCCCTACAATGAGCAGTTCTTC.

In nucleotides, the CDR3 is TGTGCCAGCACAACTACCTGGGATTCACCCCTCCACTTT. Its translation is CASTTTWDSPLHF. This chain connects TRBV9 to TRBJ1-6; D remains unclear. The CDR3 runs 13 residues. V lost 6 bases and J lost 8, with 12 bases in between. CDR1 and CDR2 from the germline V gene are SGDLS and YYNGEE. Full variable domain (remainder filled in from reference TRBV9 and TRBJ1-6): DSGVTQTPKHLITATGQRVTLRCSPRSGDLSVYWYQQSLDQGLQFLIQYYNGEERAKGNILERFSAQQFPDLHSELNLSSLELGDSALYFCASTTTWDSPLHFGNGTRLTVT.

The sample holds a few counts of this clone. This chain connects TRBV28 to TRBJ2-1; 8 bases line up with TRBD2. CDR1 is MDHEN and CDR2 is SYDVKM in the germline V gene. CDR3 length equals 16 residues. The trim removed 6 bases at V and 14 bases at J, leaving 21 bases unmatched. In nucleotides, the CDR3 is TGTGCCAGCAGCATCGGACTAGCCGACTATCGGGTGGAGAAGTTCTTC. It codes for CASSIGLADYRVEKFF.

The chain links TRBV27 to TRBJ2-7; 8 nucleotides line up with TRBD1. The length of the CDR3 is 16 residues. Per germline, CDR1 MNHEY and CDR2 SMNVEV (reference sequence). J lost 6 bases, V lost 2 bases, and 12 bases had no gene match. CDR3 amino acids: CASSLGGGHRGSEQYF. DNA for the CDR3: TGTGCCAGCAGTTTAGGAGGTGGGCACAGGGGGTCCGAGCAGTACTTC.

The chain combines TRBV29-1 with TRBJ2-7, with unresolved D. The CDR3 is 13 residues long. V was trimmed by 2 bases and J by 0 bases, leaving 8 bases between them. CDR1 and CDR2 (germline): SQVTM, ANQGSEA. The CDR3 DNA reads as TGCAGCGTTGAACTGGTGAGCTCCTACGAGCAGTACTTC. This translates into CSVELVSSYEQYF.

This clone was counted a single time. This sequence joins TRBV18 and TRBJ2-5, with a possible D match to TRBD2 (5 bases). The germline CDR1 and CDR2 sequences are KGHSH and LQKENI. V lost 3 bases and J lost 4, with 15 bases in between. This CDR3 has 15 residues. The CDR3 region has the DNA TGTGCCAGCTCACCCCCAAATGAGGGCCCAGAGACCCAGTACTTC. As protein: CASSPPNEGPETQYF.

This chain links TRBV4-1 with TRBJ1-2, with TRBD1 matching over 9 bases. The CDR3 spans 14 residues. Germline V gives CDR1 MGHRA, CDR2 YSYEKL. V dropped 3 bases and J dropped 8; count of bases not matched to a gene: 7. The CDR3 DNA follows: TGCGCCAGCAGCCACACAGGGGGCGCCCGAGGCTACACCTTC. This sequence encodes CASSHTGGARGYTF.

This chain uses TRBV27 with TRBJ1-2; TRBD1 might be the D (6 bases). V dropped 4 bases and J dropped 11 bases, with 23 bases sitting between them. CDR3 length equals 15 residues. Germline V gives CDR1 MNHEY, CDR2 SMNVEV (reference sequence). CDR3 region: CASSSSVRDIVGYTF. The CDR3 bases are TGTGCCAGCAGTTCCTCGGTCCGGGACATAGTAGGATACACCTTC.

The DNA of the CDR3 is TGTGCCAGCAGCGTAGCCCCCTCCGGCAGCGGGAGAGGGGCCCAGTACTTC. Protein sequence: CASSVAPSGSGRGAQYF. This chain connects TRBV9 to TRBJ2-5; 8 bases fit TRBD2. The CDR3 length is 17 residues. Germline V gene sequence: CDR1 SGDLS, CDR2 YYNGEE. V was clipped by 0 bases and J by 9 bases; unmatched bases: 16.

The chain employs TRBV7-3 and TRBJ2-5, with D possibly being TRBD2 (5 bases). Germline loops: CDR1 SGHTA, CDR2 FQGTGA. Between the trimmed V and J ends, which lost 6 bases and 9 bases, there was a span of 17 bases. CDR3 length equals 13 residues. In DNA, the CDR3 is TGTGCCAGCAGTCCGGGGTCGCAGGTGTCCCAGTACTTC. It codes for CASSPGSQVSQYF.

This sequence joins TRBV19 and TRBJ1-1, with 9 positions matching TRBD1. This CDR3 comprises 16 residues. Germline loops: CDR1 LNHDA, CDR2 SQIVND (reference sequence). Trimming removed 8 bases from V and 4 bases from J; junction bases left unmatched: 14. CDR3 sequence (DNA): TGTGCCAGTGGGGAAGCAGGGACAGGGCGTTTCACTGAAGCTTTCTTT. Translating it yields CASGEAGTGRFTEAFF.

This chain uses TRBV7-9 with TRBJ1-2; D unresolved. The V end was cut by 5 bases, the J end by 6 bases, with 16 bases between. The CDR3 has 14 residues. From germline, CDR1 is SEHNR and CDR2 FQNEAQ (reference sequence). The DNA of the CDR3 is TGTGCCAGCAGCCCCGGGGTAGGGCTGAATGGCTACACCTTC. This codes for CASSPGVGLNGYTF.

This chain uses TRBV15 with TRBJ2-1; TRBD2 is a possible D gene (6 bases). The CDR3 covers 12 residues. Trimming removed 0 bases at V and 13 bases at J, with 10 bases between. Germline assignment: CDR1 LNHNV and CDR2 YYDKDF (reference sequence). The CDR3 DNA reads TGTGCCACCAGCAGAGATCAGGCGGGACAGTTCTTC. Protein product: CATSRDQAGQFF. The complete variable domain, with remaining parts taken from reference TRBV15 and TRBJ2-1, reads DAMVIQNPRYQVTQFGKPVTLSCSQTLNHNVMYWYQQKSSQAPKLLFHYYDKDFNNEADTPDNFQSRRPNTSFCFLDIRSPGLGDTAMYLCATSRDQAGQFFGPGTRLTVL.

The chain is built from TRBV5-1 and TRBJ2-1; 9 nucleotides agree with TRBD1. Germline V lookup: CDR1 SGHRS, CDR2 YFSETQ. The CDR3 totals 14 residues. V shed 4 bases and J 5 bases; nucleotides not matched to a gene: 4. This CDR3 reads CASSRTGADNEQFF. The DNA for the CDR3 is TGCGCCAGCAGCAGGACAGGGGCGGACAATGAGCAGTTCTTC.

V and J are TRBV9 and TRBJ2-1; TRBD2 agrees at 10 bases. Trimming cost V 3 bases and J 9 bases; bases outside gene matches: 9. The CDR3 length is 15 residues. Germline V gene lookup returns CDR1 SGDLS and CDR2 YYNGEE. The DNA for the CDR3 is TGTGCCAGCAGCGAGGGACTAGCGCTTCTCCGTGAGCAGTTCTTC. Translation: CASSEGLALLREQFF.

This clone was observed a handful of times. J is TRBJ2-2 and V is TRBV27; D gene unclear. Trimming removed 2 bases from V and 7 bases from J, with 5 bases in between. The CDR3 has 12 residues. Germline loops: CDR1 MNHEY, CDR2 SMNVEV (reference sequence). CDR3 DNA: TGTGCCAGCAGTTTAAGAGTCGGGGAGCTGTTTTTT. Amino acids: CASSLRVGELFF.

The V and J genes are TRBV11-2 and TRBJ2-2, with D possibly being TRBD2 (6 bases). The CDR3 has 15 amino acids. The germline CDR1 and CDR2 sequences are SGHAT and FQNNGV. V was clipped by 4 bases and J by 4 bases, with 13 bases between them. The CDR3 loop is CASSSLGGGTGELFF. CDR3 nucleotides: TGTGCCAGCAGCTCGCTGGGGGGTGGCACCGGGGAGCTGTTTTTT.